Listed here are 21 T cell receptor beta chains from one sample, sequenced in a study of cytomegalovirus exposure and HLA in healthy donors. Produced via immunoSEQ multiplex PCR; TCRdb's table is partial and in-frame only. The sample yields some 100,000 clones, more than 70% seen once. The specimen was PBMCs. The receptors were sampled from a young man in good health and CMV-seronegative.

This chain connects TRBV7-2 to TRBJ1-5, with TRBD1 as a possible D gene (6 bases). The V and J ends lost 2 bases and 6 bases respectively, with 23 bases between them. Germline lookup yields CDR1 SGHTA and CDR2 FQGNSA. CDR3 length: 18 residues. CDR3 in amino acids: CASSLRGGLQAQIQPQHF. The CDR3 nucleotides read TGTGCCAGCAGCTTACGAGGGGGTTTACAGGCCCAAATTCAGCCCCAGCATTTT. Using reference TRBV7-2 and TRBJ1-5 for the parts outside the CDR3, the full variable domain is GAGVSQSPSNKVTEKGKDVELRCDPISGHTALYWYRQSLGQGLEFLIYFQGNSAPDKSGLPSDRFSAERTGGSVSTLTIQRTQQEDSAVYLCASSLRGGLQAQIQPQHFGDGTRLSIL.

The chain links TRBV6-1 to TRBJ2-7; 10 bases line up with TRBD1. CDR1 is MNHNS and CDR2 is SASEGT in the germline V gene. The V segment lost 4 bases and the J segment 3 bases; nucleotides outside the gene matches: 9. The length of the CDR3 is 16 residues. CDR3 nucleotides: TGTGCCAGCAGTGGAATAACTCGGACAGGGGGCTACGAGCAGTACTTC. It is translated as CASSGITRTGGYEQYF.

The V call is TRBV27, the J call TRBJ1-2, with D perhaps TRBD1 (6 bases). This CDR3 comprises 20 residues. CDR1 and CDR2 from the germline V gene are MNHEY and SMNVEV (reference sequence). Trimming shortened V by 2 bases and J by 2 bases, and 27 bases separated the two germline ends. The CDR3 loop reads CASSLARWGSGGGPNYGYTF. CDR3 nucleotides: TGTGCCAGCAGTTTAGCTCGGTGGGGGTCGGGAGGGGGTCCGAACTATGGCTACACCTTC.

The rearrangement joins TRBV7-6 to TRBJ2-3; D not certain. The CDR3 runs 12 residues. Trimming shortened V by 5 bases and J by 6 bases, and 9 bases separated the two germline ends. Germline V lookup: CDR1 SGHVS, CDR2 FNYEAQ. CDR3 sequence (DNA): TGTGCCAGCAGCCCGACCGGGGATACGCAGTATTTT. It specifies CASSPTGDTQYF.

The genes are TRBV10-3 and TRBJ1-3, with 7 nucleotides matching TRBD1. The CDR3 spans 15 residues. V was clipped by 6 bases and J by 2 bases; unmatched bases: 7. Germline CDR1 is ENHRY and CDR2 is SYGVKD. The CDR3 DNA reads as TGTGCCATCAGGCAACAGGGGCGACCTGGAAACACCATATATTTT. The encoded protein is CAIRQQGRPGNTIYF.

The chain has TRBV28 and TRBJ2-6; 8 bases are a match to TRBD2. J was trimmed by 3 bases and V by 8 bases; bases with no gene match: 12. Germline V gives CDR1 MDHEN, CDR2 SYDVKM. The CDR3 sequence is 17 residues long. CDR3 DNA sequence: TGTGCCAGCCGGGGGGGTGAGGGCCTTTATGGGGCCAACGTCCTGACTTTC. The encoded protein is CASRGGEGLYGANVLTF.

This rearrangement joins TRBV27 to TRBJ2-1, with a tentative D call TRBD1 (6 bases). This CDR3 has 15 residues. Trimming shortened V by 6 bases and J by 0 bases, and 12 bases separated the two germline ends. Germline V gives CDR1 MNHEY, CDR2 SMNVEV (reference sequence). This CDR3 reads CASSPDSSSYNEQFF. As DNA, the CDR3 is TGTGCCAGCAGCCCGGACAGTAGCTCCTACAATGAGCAGTTCTTC.

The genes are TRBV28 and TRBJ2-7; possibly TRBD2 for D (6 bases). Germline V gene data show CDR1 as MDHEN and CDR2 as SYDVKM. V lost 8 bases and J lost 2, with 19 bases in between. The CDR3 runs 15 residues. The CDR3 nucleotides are TGTGCCAGCGGATACCCCGGAGGGTCAACCTACGAGCAGTACTTC. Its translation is CASGYPGGSTYEQYF.

For the CDR3, the DNA is TGTGCCAGCAGTAAACTCCGCACAGATACGCAGTATTTT. Protein product: CASSKLRTDTQYF. The chain uses TRBV6-5 and TRBJ2-3, with D uncertain. Germline V gene lookup returns CDR1 MNHEY and CDR2 SVGAGI. Trimming shortened V by 5 bases and J by 1 base, and 7 bases separated the two germline ends. CDR3 length: 13 residues.

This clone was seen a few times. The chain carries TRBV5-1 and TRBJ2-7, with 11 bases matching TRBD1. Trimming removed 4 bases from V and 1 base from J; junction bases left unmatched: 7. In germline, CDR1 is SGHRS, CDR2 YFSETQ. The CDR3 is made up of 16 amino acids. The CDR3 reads CASSRDGQGASYEQYF. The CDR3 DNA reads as TGCGCCAGCAGCAGGGACGGACAGGGGGCATCCTACGAGCAGTACTTC.

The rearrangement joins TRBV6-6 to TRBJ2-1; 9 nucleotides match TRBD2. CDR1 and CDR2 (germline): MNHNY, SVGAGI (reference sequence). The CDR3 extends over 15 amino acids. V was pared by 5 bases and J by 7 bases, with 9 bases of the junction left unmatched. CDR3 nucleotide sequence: TGTGCCAGCAGTGTCAGTAGCGGGAGTAGGAATGAGCAGTTCTTC. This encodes CASSVSSGSRNEQFF.

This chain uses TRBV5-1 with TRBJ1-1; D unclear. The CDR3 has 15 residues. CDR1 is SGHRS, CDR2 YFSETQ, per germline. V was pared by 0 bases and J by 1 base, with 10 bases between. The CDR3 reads CASSLGPVRNTEAFF. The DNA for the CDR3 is TGCGCCAGCAGCTTGGGGCCAGTTCGGAACACTGAAGCTTTCTTT.

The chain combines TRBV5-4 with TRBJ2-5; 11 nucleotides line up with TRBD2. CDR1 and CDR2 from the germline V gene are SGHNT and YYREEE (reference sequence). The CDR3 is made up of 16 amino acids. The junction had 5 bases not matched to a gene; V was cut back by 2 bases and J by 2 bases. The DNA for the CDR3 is TGTGCCAGCAGCTTCGAGATAGCGGGAGGGCAAGAGACCCAGTACTTC. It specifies CASSFEIAGGQETQYF.

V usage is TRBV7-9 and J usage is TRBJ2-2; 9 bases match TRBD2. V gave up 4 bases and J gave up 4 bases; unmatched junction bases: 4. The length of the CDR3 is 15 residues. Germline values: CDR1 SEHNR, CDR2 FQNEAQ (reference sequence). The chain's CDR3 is CASSWLAGPTGELFF. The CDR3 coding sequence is TGTGCCAGCAGCTGGCTAGCGGGACCCACCGGGGAGCTGTTTTTT. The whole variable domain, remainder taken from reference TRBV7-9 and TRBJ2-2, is DTGVSQNPRHKITKRGQNVTFRCDPISEHNRLYWYRQTLGQGPEFLTYFQNEAQLEKSRLLSDRFSAERPKGSFSTLEIQRTEQGDSAMYLCASSWLAGPTGELFFGEGSRLTVL.

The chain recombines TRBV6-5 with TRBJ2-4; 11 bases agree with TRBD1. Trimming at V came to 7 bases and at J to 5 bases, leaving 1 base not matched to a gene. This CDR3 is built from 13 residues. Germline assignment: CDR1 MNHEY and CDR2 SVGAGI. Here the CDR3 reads CASMGQGENIQYF. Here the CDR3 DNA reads TGTGCCAGCATGGGACAGGGGGAAAACATTCAGTACTTC.

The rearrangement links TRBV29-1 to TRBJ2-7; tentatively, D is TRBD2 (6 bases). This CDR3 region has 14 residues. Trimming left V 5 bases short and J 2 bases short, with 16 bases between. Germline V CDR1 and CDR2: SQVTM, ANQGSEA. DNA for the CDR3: TGCAGCGTTACACTCGCGGGGCCAACCTACGAGCAGTACTTC. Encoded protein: CSVTLAGPTYEQYF.

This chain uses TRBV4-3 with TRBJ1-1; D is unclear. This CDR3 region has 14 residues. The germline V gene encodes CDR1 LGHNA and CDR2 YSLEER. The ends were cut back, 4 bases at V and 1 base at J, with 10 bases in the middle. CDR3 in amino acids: CASSLGRGNTEAFF. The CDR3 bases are TGCGCCAGCAGCCTGGGTCGGGGGAACACTGAAGCTTTCTTT.

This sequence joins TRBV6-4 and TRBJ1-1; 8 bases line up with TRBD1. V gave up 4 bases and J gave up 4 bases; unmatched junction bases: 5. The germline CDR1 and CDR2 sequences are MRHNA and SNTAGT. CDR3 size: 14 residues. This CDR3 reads CASSGNRGATEAFF. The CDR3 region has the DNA TGTGCCAGCAGTGGAAACAGGGGGGCCACTGAAGCTTTCTTT.

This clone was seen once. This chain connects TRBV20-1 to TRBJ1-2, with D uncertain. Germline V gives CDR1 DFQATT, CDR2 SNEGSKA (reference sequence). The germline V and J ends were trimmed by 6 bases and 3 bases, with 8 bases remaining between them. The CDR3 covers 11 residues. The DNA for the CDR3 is TGCAGTGCGCCGGACTACTATGGCTACACCTTC. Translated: CSAPDYYGYTF.

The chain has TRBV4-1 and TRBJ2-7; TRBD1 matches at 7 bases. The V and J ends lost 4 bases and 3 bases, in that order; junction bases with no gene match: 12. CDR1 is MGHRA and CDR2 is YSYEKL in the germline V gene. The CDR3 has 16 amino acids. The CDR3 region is CASSLTGTAWDYEQYF. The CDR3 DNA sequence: TGCGCCAGCAGCCTCACCGGGACAGCTTGGGACTACGAGCAGTACTTC.

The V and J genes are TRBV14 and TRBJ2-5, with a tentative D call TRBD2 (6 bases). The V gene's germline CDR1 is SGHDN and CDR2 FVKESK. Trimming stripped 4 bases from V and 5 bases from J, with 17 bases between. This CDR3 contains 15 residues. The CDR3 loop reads CASSRTLGGWETQYF. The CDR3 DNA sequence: TGTGCCAGCAGCCGAACCTTGGGGGGTTGGGAGACCCAGTACTTC.